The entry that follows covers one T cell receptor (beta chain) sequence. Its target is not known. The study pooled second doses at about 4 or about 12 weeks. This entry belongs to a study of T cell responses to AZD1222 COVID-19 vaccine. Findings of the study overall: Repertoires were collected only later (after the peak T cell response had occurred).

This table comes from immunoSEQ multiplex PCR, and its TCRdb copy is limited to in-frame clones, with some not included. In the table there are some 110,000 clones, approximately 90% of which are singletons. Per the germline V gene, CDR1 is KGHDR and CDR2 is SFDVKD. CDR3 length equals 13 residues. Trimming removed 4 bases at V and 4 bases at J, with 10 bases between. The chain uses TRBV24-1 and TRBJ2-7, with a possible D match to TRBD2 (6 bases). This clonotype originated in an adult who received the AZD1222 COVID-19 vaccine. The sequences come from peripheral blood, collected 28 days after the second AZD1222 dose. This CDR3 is CATSDGLIYEQYF. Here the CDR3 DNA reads TGTGCCACCAGTGACGGACTAATTTACGAGCAGTACTTC.